This passage covers 22 T cell receptor beta chains from one sample sequenced in a study of blood T cells in healthy people across ages. A second PCR, run for about 6 to 12 cycles, used a sample-barcoded 5' primer plus a J-beta primer mix. TCRdb processed the 5' RACE reads anew with MiXCR; each CDR3 protein has one entry. The sample has hundreds of thousands of distinct CDR3 sequences, roughly 41% seen once; the top ten hold under 25%. The sequencing input was blood. These TCRs come from a woman aged 60 to 75 in good health.

This clonotype appeared a single time. V usage is TRBV6-5 and J usage is TRBJ2-7, with 9 bases aligning to TRBD1. The germline CDR1 and CDR2 sequences are MNHEY and SVGAGI. J was trimmed by 9 bases and V by 6 bases; bases with no gene match: 15. The CDR3 is 15 amino acids. The CDR3 nucleotides read TGTGCCAGCAGACTCGATCCAGGGACAGGGACTTCGCAGTACTTC. Translating gives CASRLDPGTGTSQYF.

This clonotype has only a few counts. A read error may explain this, as a much larger clone is one base away. This chain uses TRBV7-6 with TRBJ2-1, with TRBD1 as a possible D gene (6 bases). The DNA end is a closer match to TRBJ2-7, so the J assignment may be wrong. The CDR3 length is 16 residues. The V gene's germline CDR1 is SGHVS and CDR2 FNYEAQ. CDR3 sequence reads: CASSFIGSGVSNEQYF. For the CDR3, the DNA is TGTGCCAGCAGCTTTATTGGGTCAGGGGTGTCAAATGAGCAGTACTTC.

In this sample, this clonotype turned up many times. This chain uses TRBV12-3 or TRBV12-4 with TRBJ2-7; TRBD2 agrees at 8 bases. The CDR3 covers 15 residues. V shed 7 bases and J 2 bases; nucleotides not matched to a gene: 10. The CDR3 DNA sequence: TGTGCCAGCACCGCCACCAGCGGGAGTACCTACGAGCAGTACTTC. Translating gives CASTATSGSTYEQYF.

Worth noting for this clonotype: A read error may account for a junction end that differs from germline. The chain links TRBV7-2 to TRBJ2-3, with 7 bases fitting TRBD2. The CDR3 runs to 14 residues. CDR1 is SGHTA, CDR2 FQGNSA, per germline. The CDR3 is CANGASGSTDTRYF. The CDR3 region has the DNA TGTGCCAACGGGGCTAGCGGATCCACAGATACGCGGTATTTT.

This rearrangement joins TRBV30 to TRBJ1-5, with D hard to call. This CDR3 has 13 amino acids. Trimming removed 2 bases at V and 6 bases at J, with 11 bases between. Germline-derived CDR1 and CDR2 are GTSNPN and SVGIG (reference sequence). The CDR3 sequence is CAWSTGGSQPQHF. The CDR3 nucleotides read TGTGCCTGGAGTACGGGAGGCAGTCAGCCCCAGCATTTT.

Many counts were recorded for this clonotype. This rearrangement joins TRBV18 to TRBJ1-2; 9 bases are shared with TRBD1. There are 15 residues in the CDR3. Unmatched junction bases numbered 7, after V lost 3 bases and J lost 5 bases. Germline V gene lookup returns CDR1 KGHSH and CDR2 LQKENI. CDR3 sequence reads: CASSPTGTGWYGYTF. The CDR3 DNA reads as TGTGCCAGCTCACCGACTGGGACAGGGTGGTATGGCTACACCTTC.

This clonotype has a count of ten or more. The V call is TRBV12-3 or TRBV12-4, the J call TRBJ1-1, with TRBD1 identical over 10 bases. With V trimmed by 7 bases and J by 5 bases, 7 bases remained unmatched. The CDR3 has 14 amino acids. The CDR3 protein is CASTAGQGWTEAFF. In nucleotides, the CDR3 is TGTGCCAGCACTGCGGGACAGGGGTGGACTGAAGCTTTCTTT.

This rearrangement joins TRBV5-1 to TRBJ2-5, with 8 bases identical to TRBD2. V dropped 0 bases and J dropped 11; count of bases not matched to a gene: 18. The V gene's germline CDR1 is SGHRS and CDR2 YFSETQ. The CDR3 sequence is 17 residues long. This CDR3 reads CASSLEPGAGVYNEQYF. DNA of the CDR3: TGCGCCAGCAGCTTGGAACCAGGAGCGGGAGTCTACAATGAGCAGTACTTC.

This rearrangement joins TRBV5-6 to TRBJ2-7, with D possibly being TRBD1 or TRBD2 (6 bases each). TRBJ2-5 explains the end of the DNA better; the J call may be wrong. Germline V gene sequence: CDR1 SGHDT, CDR2 YYEEEE. CDR3 length equals 16 residues. CDR3 residues: CASSLRGRPAQETQYF. CDR3 sequence (DNA): TGTGCCAGCAGCTTGCGGGGGCGACCCGCACAAGAGACCCAGTACTTC.

Turning to this clonotype: The junction differs from germline at one of its ends, possibly a read error. The J gene is TRBJ2-7, the V gene TRBV29-1; D perhaps matches TRBD2 (6 bases). The germline CDR1 and CDR2 sequences are SQVTM and ANQGSEA. The CDR3 is made up of 12 amino acids. The CDR3 DNA follows: TGCAGCGCTGGCTCGGGGGATGACGAACAGTACTTC. Translation: CSAGSGDDEQYF.

The rearrangement links TRBV7-6 to TRBJ2-5; TRBD1 matches at 9 bases. Germline CDR1 SGHVS, CDR2 FNYEAQ. The CDR3 is 16 amino acids. After removal of 5 bases from V and 4 bases from J, the junction contained 11 bases not matched to a gene. This chain's CDR3 is CASSPGQGLPGETQYF. CDR3 bases: TGTGCCAGCAGCCCGGGACAGGGCCTTCCGGGAGAGACCCAGTACTTC.

The genes are TRBV4-2 and TRBJ2-7, with TRBD1 as a possible D gene (5 bases). The V end lost 3 bases, the J end lost 7 bases, and 19 bases lay between the germline ends. Germline lookup yields CDR1 LGHNA and CDR2 YNFKEQ. This CDR3 contains 15 residues. The CDR3 nucleotides are TGTGCCAGCAGCCACCCCTTGCCACTCGCAGGGGAGCAGTACTTC. Translation gives CASSHPLPLAGEQYF.

This clonotype has a handful of counts. V usage is TRBV5-1 and J usage is TRBJ2-7; D tentatively reads TRBD1 or TRBD2 (6 bases each). V dropped 0 bases and J dropped 4 bases, with 17 bases sitting between them. Germline loops: CDR1 SGHRS, CDR2 YFSETQ. The CDR3 contains 16 residues. The CDR3 region has the DNA TGCGCCAGCAGCTTGGAGAGGGGGGCAGGTTCTTACGAGCAGTACTTC. Translation: CASSLERGAGSYEQYF.

This chain's CDR3 is CASSLGQGSPHEQYF. For the CDR3, the DNA is TGTGCCAGCAGTTTGGGACAGGGCTCCCCCCACGAGCAGTACTTC. The rearrangement uses TRBV12-3 or TRBV12-4 and TRBJ2-4, with 9 bases identical to TRBD1. With the DNA end fitting TRBJ2-7 better, the J assignment may be wrong. The CDR3 loop spans 15 amino acids.

This clonotype has more than one count but fewer than ten. The V and J genes are TRBV18 and TRBJ2-1, with 7 bases lining up with TRBD1. In germline, CDR1 is KGHSH, CDR2 LQKENI. Trimming took 3 bases from V and 6 from J; bases not matched to a gene: 11. This CDR3 region has 16 residues. The CDR3 DNA reads as TGTGCCAGCTCACCCGACAGGGTAAGAAGGAGCAATGAGCAGTTCTTC. Amino acids: CASSPDRVRRSNEQFF.

The chain recombines TRBV29-1 with TRBJ2-7; D is tentatively TRBD1 or TRBD2 (6 bases each). Trimming removed 7 bases at V and 9 bases at J, with 13 bases between. This CDR3 is built from 10 residues. Germline V lookup: CDR1 SQVTM, CDR2 ANQGSEA. The CDR3 DNA is TGCAGCGGGGGGGCCGACGTGCAGTACTTC. It specifies CSGGADVQYF.

The rearrangement joins TRBV15 to TRBJ2-7, with 7 bases identical to TRBD2. The CDR3 is 16 amino acids. The germline V gene has CDR1 LNHNV and CDR2 YYDKDF (reference sequence). With V trimmed by 5 bases and J by 4 bases, 14 bases remained unmatched. CDR3 residues: CATSGGSGIVSYEQYF. The CDR3 nucleotides are TGTGCCACCAGCGGAGGAAGCGGGATCGTATCATACGAGCAGTACTTC.

The CDR3 coding sequence is TGTGCCAGCAGCCGATCGACAGGGGGCGGAGAGACCCAGTACTTC. This translates into CASSRSTGGGETQYF. This chain links TRBV12-3 or TRBV12-4 with TRBJ2-5, with TRBD1 matching over 10 bases. The CDR3 extends over 15 amino acids. With 6 bases clipped from V and 4 bases from J, the junction kept 8 bases outside the gene matches.

The chain joins TRBV9 to TRBJ2-5; 9 positions agree with TRBD2. J gave up 4 bases and V 4 bases, and 8 bases lay outside the gene matches. The CDR3 covers 15 residues. Germline-derived CDR1 and CDR2 are SGDLS and YYNGEE. The CDR3 DNA sequence: TGTGCCAGCAGCCCCCCCGGCGGGGGGGTAGAGACCCAGTACTTC. This sequence encodes CASSPPGGGVETQYF. The whole variable domain, filled in from reference TRBV9 and TRBJ2-5, reads DSGVTQTPKHLITATGQRVTLRCSPRSGDLSVYWYQQSLDQGLQFLIQYYNGEERAKGNILERFSAQQFPDLHSELNLSSLELGDSALYFCASSPPGGGVETQYFGPGTRLLVL.

V is TRBV7-2 and J is TRBJ2-5, with D perhaps matching TRBD2 (7 bases). V shed 7 bases and J shed 2 bases, with 20 bases lying between them. The CDR3 sequence is 16 residues long. The V gene's germline CDR1 is SGHTA and CDR2 FQGNSA. CDR3 nucleotides: TGTGCCAGCACCACCAGCTGGGAGGGGGGACAAGAGACCCAGTACTTC. It yields the protein CASTTSWEGGQETQYF. Drawing the rest from reference TRBV7-2 and TRBJ2-5, the complete variable domain is GAGVSQSPSNKVTEKGKDVELRCDPISGHTALYWYRQSLGQGLEFLIYFQGNSAPDKSGLPSDRFSAERTGGSVSTLTIQRTQQEDSAVYLCASTTSWEGGQETQYFGPGTRLLVL.

This clonotype appeared a few times. This rearrangement joins TRBV24-1 to TRBJ1-5; 7 positions agree with TRBD1. The length of the CDR3 is 15 residues. Losses at the gene ends were 3 bases for V and 4 bases for J; bases not matched to a gene: 5. The germline V gene encodes CDR1 KGHDR and CDR2 SFDVKD. In nucleotides, the CDR3 is TGTGCCACCAGTGATGGGGACAGTAGAAATCAGCCCCAGCATTTT. Translating gives CATSDGDSRNQPQHF.

The genes are TRBV27 and TRBJ2-1; D is unclear. The DNA end is more similar to TRBJ2-7, so the J call may be wrong. This CDR3 is built from 17 residues. From germline, CDR1 is MNHEY and CDR2 SMNVEV (reference sequence). This CDR3 reads CASSPFLAVGSYNEQYF. CDR3 coding DNA: TGTGCCAGCAGTCCCTTTCTTGCCGTTGGCTCCTACAATGAGCAGTACTTC.